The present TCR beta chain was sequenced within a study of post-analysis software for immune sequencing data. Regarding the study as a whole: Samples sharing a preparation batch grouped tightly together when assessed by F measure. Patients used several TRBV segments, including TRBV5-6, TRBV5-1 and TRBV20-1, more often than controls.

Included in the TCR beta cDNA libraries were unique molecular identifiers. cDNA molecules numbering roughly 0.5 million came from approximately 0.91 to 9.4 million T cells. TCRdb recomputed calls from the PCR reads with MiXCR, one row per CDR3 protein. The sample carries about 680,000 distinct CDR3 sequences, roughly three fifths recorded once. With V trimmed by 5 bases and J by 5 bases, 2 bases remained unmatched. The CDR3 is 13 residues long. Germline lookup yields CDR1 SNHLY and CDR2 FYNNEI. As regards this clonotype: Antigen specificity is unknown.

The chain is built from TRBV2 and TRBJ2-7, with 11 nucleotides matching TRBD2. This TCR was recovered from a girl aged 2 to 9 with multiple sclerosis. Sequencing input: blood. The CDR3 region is CASSIAGGNEQYF. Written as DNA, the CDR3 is TGTGCCAGCAGTATAGCGGGAGGGAACGAGCAGTACTTC.